The sequence of this T cell receptor beta chain was determined in a study of post-analysis software for immune sequencing data. Overall study: Relapsing-remitting, secondary progressive and progressive-relapsing forms of multiple sclerosis all featured among disease courses. Points from the study as a whole: Among multiple sclerosis patients, normalized Chao1 diversity was significantly below that of controls. Same-batch preparations were strongly co-clustered by F measure. Patients used roughly five TRBV segments, including TRBV5-6, TRBV5-1 and TRBV20-1, more often than controls.

CDR1 MDHEN and CDR2 SYDVKM come from the germline V gene. Between the trimmed V and J ends, which lost 7 bases and 1 base, there was a span of 10 bases. The CDR3 runs 14 residues. Built from TCR beta cDNA, the libraries had unique molecular identifiers in them. From around 1 to 10 million T cells, 400,000 to 600,000 cDNA molecules were obtained. TCRdb re-analysed the PCR reads in MiXCR, keeping a single row per CDR3 protein. The sample yields roughly 400,000 distinct CDR3 sequences, about 40% seen once. For this clonotype: Its antigen remains unidentified.

The sequence derives from a girl aged 2 to 9 with multiple sclerosis. Sequenced input: blood. The gene calls are TRBV28 and TRBJ2-2, with a tentative D call TRBD1 (5 bases). The CDR3 region has the DNA TGTGCCAGCATAGGGGCGCAGAACACCGGGGAGCTGTTTTTT. It yields the protein CASIGAQNTGELFF. Full variable domain (remainder filled in from reference TRBV28 and TRBJ2-2): DVKVTQSSRYLVKRTGEKVFLECVQDMDHENMFWYRQDPGLGLRLIYFSYDVKMKEKGDIPEGYSVSREKKERFSLILESASTNQTSMYLCASIGAQNTGELFFGEGSRLTVL.